This T cell receptor beta chain was profiled in a study of blood T cells in healthy people across ages. Per germline, CDR1 MNHNY and CDR2 SVGAGI (reference sequence). Deletions cut 7 bases from V and 7 bases from J, with 11 bases between. The CDR3 contains 12 residues. Next came a second PCR, run for roughly 6 to 11 cycles, which used a sample-barcoded 5' primer along with a J-beta primer mix. Each cDNA molecule carried a tag from a template-switch adaptor that contained 12 random nucleotides. TCRdb reprocessed the 5' RACE reads with MiXCR, giving one entry per CDR3 protein. The sample holds about 320,000 distinct CDR3 sequences, roughly 26% seen once. The extraction recovered at least 5.5 micrograms of total RNA per sample.

The receptor comes from a woman aged 65 to 85 in good health. The sequencing sample was made of blood. V and J are TRBV6-6 and TRBJ2-1; TRBD2 is a possible D gene (6 bases). In DNA form, the CDR3 reads TGTGCCAGCAATCCCGGGGGAAATGAGCAGTTCTTC. It encodes CASNPGGNEQFF.